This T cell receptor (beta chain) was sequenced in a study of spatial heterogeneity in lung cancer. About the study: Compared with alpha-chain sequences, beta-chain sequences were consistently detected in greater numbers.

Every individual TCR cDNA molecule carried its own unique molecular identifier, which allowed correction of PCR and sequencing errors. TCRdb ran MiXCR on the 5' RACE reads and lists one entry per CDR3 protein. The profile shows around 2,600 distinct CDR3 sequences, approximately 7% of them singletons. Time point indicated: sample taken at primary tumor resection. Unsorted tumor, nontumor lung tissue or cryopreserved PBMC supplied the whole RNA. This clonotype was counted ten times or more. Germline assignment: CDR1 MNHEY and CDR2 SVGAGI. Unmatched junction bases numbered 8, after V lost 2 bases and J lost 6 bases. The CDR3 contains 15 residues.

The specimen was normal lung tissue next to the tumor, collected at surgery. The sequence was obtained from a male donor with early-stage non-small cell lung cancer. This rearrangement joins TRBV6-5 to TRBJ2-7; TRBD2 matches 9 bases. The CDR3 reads CASSYGGGAGGEQYF. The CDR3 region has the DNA TGTGCCAGCAGTTACGGCGGGGGGGCCGGCGGCGAGCAGTACTTC.